This is a list of T cell receptor beta chains from one sample in a study of T-cell memory formation after mild COVID-19. TCRdb reprocessed the 5' RACE reads via MiXCR and lists one record per CDR3 protein. The sample records 100,000 to 150,000 distinct CDR3 sequences, 5% to 6.5% being singletons. The sequencing sample was made of PBMCs or a T cell subset sorted from them (not recorded which). These receptors were collected from an adult woman who had mild COVID-19 (a few samples of this study predate the infection). Cell type and time point are not known. The CDR3 runs from the conserved cysteine through the conserved F or W. Fields, in order: J gene, D gene, V gene, clone size, CDR3 protein, CDR3 DNA. The D gene is left open where the match is weak. Expanded clones are given a class, and other clones once, few, many or no size at all.

j_gene: TRBJ2-5
d_gene: TRBD2
v_gene: TRBV7-9
abundance: .
CDR3aa: CASSLESGGAPETQYF
CDR3nt: TGTGCCAGCAGCTTAGAGAGCGGGGGGGCCCCAGAGACCCAGTACTTC

j_gene: TRBJ2-1
d_gene: TRBD2
v_gene: TRBV6-2/TRBV6-3
abundance: .
CDR3aa: CASTQELAGVNEQFF
CDR3nt: TGTGCCAGCACTCAAGAACTAGCGGGGGTCAATGAGCAGTTCTTC

j_gene: TRBJ2-7
d_gene: .
v_gene: TRBV7-2
abundance: many
CDR3aa: CASSLARGGSAREQYF
CDR3nt: TGTGCCAGCAGCTTAGCGAGGGGCGGCTCGGCTCGGGAGCAGTACTTC

j_gene: TRBJ2-2
d_gene: TRBD1
v_gene: TRBV5-6
abundance: .
CDR3aa: CASSPDRTKTGELFF
CDR3nt: TGTGCCAGCAGTCCGGACAGGACAAAAACCGGGGAGCTGTTTTTT

j_gene: TRBJ2-2
d_gene: .
v_gene: TRBV11-3
abundance: many
CDR3aa: CASSPVGGNTGELFF
CDR3nt: TGTGCCAGCAGCCCCGTCGGGGGGAACACCGGGGAGCTGTTTTTT

j_gene: TRBJ2-2
d_gene: TRBD2
v_gene: TRBV6-5
abundance: few
CDR3aa: CASGSSGRFANTGELFF
CDR3nt: TGTGCCAGCGGGTCTAGCGGGAGGTTCGCGAACACCGGGGAGCTGTTTTTT

j_gene: TRBJ2-7
d_gene: .
v_gene: TRBV24-1
abundance: many
CDR3aa: CATSDSGPRSYEQYF
CDR3nt: TGTGCCACCAGTGATTCAGGCCCTCGCTCCTACGAGCAGTACTTC

j_gene: TRBJ1-5
d_gene: .
v_gene: TRBV7-2
abundance: .
CDR3aa: CASSLMRGRQPQHF
CDR3nt: TGTGCCAGCAGTTTAATGCGGGGGAGACAGCCCCAGCATTTT

j_gene: TRBJ2-7
d_gene: .
v_gene: TRBV7-9
abundance: many
CDR3aa: CASSFSLASYEQYF
CDR3nt: TGTGCCAGCAGCTTTAGTCTAGCCTCCTACGAGCAGTACTTC

j_gene: TRBJ2-7
d_gene: .
v_gene: TRBV5-1
abundance: many
CDR3aa: CASSVIGTSLEQYF
CDR3nt: TGCGCCAGCAGCGTAATCGGGACTTCCCTCGAGCAGTACTTC

j_gene: TRBJ1-2
d_gene: .
v_gene: TRBV12-3/TRBV12-4
abundance: .
CDR3aa: CASRRLQGSKGYTF
CDR3nt: TGTGCCAGCAGACGCCTACAGGGCTCTAAAGGCTACACCTTC

j_gene: TRBJ2-7
d_gene: .
v_gene: TRBV21-1
abundance: .
CDR3aa: CASSLKGVGASYEQYF
CDR3nt: TGTGCCAGCAGCCTCAAGGGAGTGGGAGCCTCCTACGAGCAGTACTTC

j_gene: TRBJ1-1
d_gene: .
v_gene: TRBV5-1
abundance: many
CDR3aa: CASSLASGTRNTEAFF
CDR3nt: TGCGCCAGCAGCTTGGCCTCCGGGACAAGGAACACTGAAGCTTTCTTT

j_gene: TRBJ1-5
d_gene: .
v_gene: TRBV20-1
abundance: few
CDR3aa: CSARPPQGAYSNQPQHF
CDR3nt: TGCAGTGCTCGACCCCCACAGGGTGCATATAGCAATCAGCCCCAGCATTTT

j_gene: TRBJ2-1
d_gene: .
v_gene: TRBV12-3/TRBV12-4
abundance: .
CDR3aa: CASSQTGQLNEQFF
CDR3nt: TGTGCCAGCAGTCAAACCGGGCAGCTAAATGAGCAGTTCTTC

j_gene: TRBJ2-3
d_gene: .
v_gene: TRBV30
abundance: few
CDR3aa: CAWSVPRRGGTDTQYF
CDR3nt: TGTGCCTGGAGTGTACCCCGGCGAGGCGGCACAGATACGCAGTATTTT

j_gene: TRBJ2-5
d_gene: .
v_gene: TRBV30
abundance: .
CDR3aa: CAWGAVVETQYF
CDR3nt: TGTGCCTGGGGAGCCGTGGTGGAGACCCAGTACTTC

j_gene: TRBJ2-1
d_gene: .
v_gene: TRBV2
abundance: .
CDR3aa: CASSPEKVLYNEQFF
CDR3nt: TGTGCCAGCAGCCCAGAAAAGGTCCTCTACAATGAGCAGTTCTTC

j_gene: TRBJ2-1
d_gene: TRBD2
v_gene: TRBV5-1
abundance: few
CDR3aa: CASSPGLAGGGPSYNEQFF
CDR3nt: TGCGCCAGCAGCCCCGGACTAGCGGGGGGGGGCCCCTCCTACAATGAGCAGTTCTTC

j_gene: TRBJ2-2
d_gene: .
v_gene: TRBV5-1
abundance: few
CDR3aa: CASSLSQGTNTGELFF
CDR3nt: TGCGCCAGCAGCTTGAGTCAGGGTACGAACACCGGGGAGCTGTTTTTT

j_gene: TRBJ2-3
d_gene: .
v_gene: TRBV12-3/TRBV12-4
abundance: many
CDR3aa: CASSFVFTDTQYF
CDR3nt: TGTGCCAGCAGTTTCGTGTTCACAGATACGCAGTATTTT

j_gene: TRBJ2-7
d_gene: .
v_gene: TRBV7-9
abundance: few
CDR3aa: CASSRVGKVYEQYF
CDR3nt: TGTGCCAGCAGCCGGGTGGGAAAAGTCTACGAGCAGTACTTC

j_gene: TRBJ1-5
d_gene: TRBD1
v_gene: TRBV9
abundance: many
CDR3aa: CASSRQGAAQPQHF
CDR3nt: TGTGCCAGCTCAAGACAGGGGGCGGCTCAGCCCCAGCATTTT

j_gene: TRBJ1-3
d_gene: .
v_gene: TRBV10-3
abundance: .
CDR3aa: CAISSGNTIYF
CDR3nt: TGTGCCATCAGTTCTGGAAACACCATATATTTT

j_gene: TRBJ1-6
d_gene: .
v_gene: TRBV5-1
abundance: few
CDR3aa: CASSLDRENSPLHF
CDR3nt: TGCGCCAGCAGCTTGGACAGGGAGAATTCACCCCTCCACTTT

j_gene: TRBJ1-2
d_gene: .
v_gene: TRBV20-1
abundance: few
CDR3aa: CSARDPLMLVYGYTF
CDR3nt: TGCAGTGCTAGAGATCCTCTTATGTTGGTCTATGGCTACACCTTC

j_gene: TRBJ1-3
d_gene: TRBD1
v_gene: TRBV18
abundance: many
CDR3aa: CASSPRGRDRVGNTIYF
CDR3nt: TGTGCCAGCTCACCACGGGGACGTGACAGGGTTGGCAACACCATATATTTT

j_gene: TRBJ2-7
d_gene: .
v_gene: TRBV20-1
abundance: many
CDR3aa: CSAGGGSVGPSYEQYF
CDR3nt: TGCAGTGCGGGGGGGGGCTCGGTTGGCCCATCCTACGAGCAGTACTTC

j_gene: TRBJ2-7
d_gene: .
v_gene: TRBV7-2
abundance: many
CDR3aa: CASSSDREQYF
CDR3nt: TGTGCCAGCAGCTCAGATAGGGAGCAGTACTTC

j_gene: TRBJ1-3
d_gene: .
v_gene: TRBV7-6
abundance: .
CDR3aa: CASSVDNSGNTIYF
CDR3nt: TGTGCCAGCAGCGTGGACAACTCTGGAAACACCATATATTTT

j_gene: TRBJ1-4
d_gene: TRBD1
v_gene: TRBV7-9
abundance: few
CDR3aa: CASSPRTGPNEKLFF
CDR3nt: TGTGCCAGCAGCCCTCGGACAGGGCCGAATGAAAAACTGTTTTTT

j_gene: TRBJ1-2
d_gene: .
v_gene: TRBV5-6
abundance: few
CDR3aa: CASSSFDRNYGYTF
CDR3nt: TGTGCCAGCAGCTCGTTCGACAGAAACTATGGCTACACCTTC

j_gene: TRBJ1-2
d_gene: .
v_gene: TRBV12-3/TRBV12-4
abundance: few
CDR3aa: CASSARRNYGYTF
CDR3nt: TGTGCCAGCAGTGCGAGACGGAACTATGGCTACACCTTC

j_gene: TRBJ2-7
d_gene: TRBD2
v_gene: TRBV18
abundance: few
CDR3aa: CASSPGGRVSYEQYF
CDR3nt: TGTGCCAGCTCACCCGGCGGGAGGGTCTCCTACGAGCAGTACTTC

j_gene: TRBJ2-5
d_gene: TRBD1
v_gene: TRBV7-2
abundance: .
CDR3aa: CASSSLQGHQYF
CDR3nt: TGTGCCAGCAGCTCTTTACAGGGGCACCAGTACTTC

j_gene: TRBJ2-7
d_gene: TRBD2
v_gene: TRBV4-3
abundance: few
CDR3aa: CASSQNSGTYEQYF
CDR3nt: TGCGCCAGCAGCCAAAACAGCGGGACTTACGAGCAGTACTTC

j_gene: TRBJ2-4
d_gene: .
v_gene: TRBV12-3/TRBV12-4
abundance: many
CDR3aa: CASSFGGFSKNIQYF
CDR3nt: TGTGCCAGCAGTTTCGGGGGCTTTTCCAAAAACATTCAGTACTTC